This is a list of T cell receptor beta chains from one sample in a study of T cell repertoires in cytomegalovirus infection. These TCRs are of unknown antigen specificity. TCRdb redid the calling of the reads with MiXCR, one entry per CDR3 protein. The sample includes 90,000 to 110,000 distinct CDR3 sequences, roughly 30% of them seen just once. This specimen was CD8+ T cells from cultured PBMCs, taken from culture after CMV antigen stimulation. Every receptor here comes from a human donor in good health (CMV status not recorded). Some clones in this sample may be carry-over from other donors' samples. Both conserved end residues are part of each CDR3. A D gene is named only where the DNA matches it firmly. The size of a clone is reported for some rows only, either as once, few or many, or as a class for expanded clones.

CDR3aa	CDR3nt	d_gene	j_gene	len	abundance	v_gene
CASLGTSGYEQYF	TGTGCCAGCCTCGGGACTAGCGGGTACGAGCAGTACTTC	TRBD2	TRBJ2-7	13	NA	TRBV28
CASSPQGGGPYNEQFF	TGTGCCAGCAGCCCCCAGGGGGGTGGGCCCTACAATGAGCAGTTCTTC	NA	TRBJ2-1	16	NA	TRBV13
CASSQDPFSYEQYF	TGTGCCAGCAGCCAAGATCCGTTTTCCTACGAGCAGTACTTC	NA	TRBJ2-7	14	NA	TRBV3-1
CASGSGLAGLGTDTQYF	TGTGCTAGTGGTTCGGGACTAGCGGGGCTCGGCACAGATACGCAGTATTTT	TRBD2	TRBJ2-3	17	NA	TRBV12-5
CASSMAVNTEAFF	TGTGCCAGTAGTATGGCGGTAAACACTGAAGCTTTCTTT	NA	TRBJ1-1	13	NA	TRBV19
CASSFTGGGTEAFF	TGTGCCAGCAGCTTTACCGGCGGGGGCACTGAAGCTTTCTTT	NA	TRBJ1-1	14	many	TRBV7-2
CASSQGQGTTYEQYF	TGCGCCAGCAGCCAAGGTCAGGGGACCACCTACGAGCAGTACTTC	NA	TRBJ2-7	15	NA	TRBV4-1
CASSQDGTDTQYF	TGCGCCAGCAGCCAAGACGGCACAGATACGCAGTATTTT	NA	TRBJ2-3	13	few	TRBV4-1
CASSFGTGENVLTF	TGTGCCAGCAGCTTTGGTACAGGGGAAAACGTCCTGACTTTC	TRBD1	TRBJ2-6	14	few	TRBV7-2
CASSEGWTVNTEAFF	TGTGCCAGCAGTGAAGGCTGGACAGTGAACACTGAAGCTTTCTTT	NA	TRBJ1-1	15	few	TRBV6-1
CASSHSLAGMTEAFF	TGCGCCAGCAGCCACTCGTTGGCAGGGATGACTGAAGCTTTCTTT	NA	TRBJ1-1	15	NA	TRBV4-1
CASSLAGGMNTEAFF	TGTGCCAGCAGCTTAGCGGGAGGAATGAACACTGAAGCTTTCTTT	NA	TRBJ1-1	15	many	TRBV7-6
CASSQEGGGHQPQHF	TGCGCCAGCAGCCAAGAAGGAGGGGGTCATCAGCCCCAGCATTTT	NA	TRBJ1-5	15	NA	TRBV4-3
CASYADGGETQYF	TGTGCCAGCTATGCCGACGGAGGGGAGACCCAGTACTTC	NA	TRBJ2-5	13	NA	TRBV11-2
CSASSSGQQNYEQYF	TGCAGTGCTAGTTCATCGGGGCAACAGAATTACGAGCAGTACTTC	NA	TRBJ2-7	15	many	TRBV20-1
CSAYTSGGPYEQYF	TGCAGTGCTTATACTAGCGGGGGCCCCTACGAGCAGTACTTC	TRBD2	TRBJ2-7	14	few	TRBV20-1
CASSFQTGNTEAFF	TGTGCCAGTAGTTTCCAGACAGGTAACACTGAAGCTTTCTTT	NA	TRBJ1-1	14	once	TRBV19
CASSQPYRDRGRGTEAFF	TGCGCCAGCAGCCAACCTTACCGGGACAGGGGAAGGGGCACTGAAGCTTTCTTT	TRBD1	TRBJ1-1	18	many	TRBV4-1
CASSRSTSVSTDTQYF	TGTGCCAGCAGTCGATCGACTAGCGTAAGCACAGATACGCAGTATTTT	TRBD2	TRBJ2-3	16	NA	TRBV28
CASSLVTSRDTQYF	TGTGCCAGCAGTTTAGTTACTTCCCGGGATACGCAGTATTTT	NA	TRBJ2-3	14	NA	TRBV12-3/TRBV12-4
CASSFAPSSGNTIYF	TGTGCCAGCAGTTTTGCACCCTCCTCTGGAAACACCATATATTTT	NA	TRBJ1-3	15	NA	TRBV28
CASAIVGGYQPQHF	TGTGCCAGCGCCATAGTCGGGGGATATCAGCCCCAGCATTTT	NA	TRBJ1-5	14	NA	TRBV12-3/TRBV12-4
CASSELSSATLNEQFF	TGTGCCAGCAGTGAACTAAGCAGCGCCACACTCAATGAGCAGTTCTTC	NA	TRBJ2-1	16	many	TRBV6-1
CASSYIGTEQYF	TGTGCCAGCAGCTACATCGGGACCGAGCAGTACTTC	NA	TRBJ2-7	12	NA	TRBV7-2
CASSLGEYNEQFF	TGTGCCAGCAGTCTCGGGGAGTACAATGAGCAGTTCTTC	NA	TRBJ2-1	13	few	TRBV27
CASSVQDLPWDYTGELFF	TGTGCCAGCAGCGTACAGGACTTGCCTTGGGACTACACCGGGGAGCTGTTTTTT	NA	TRBJ2-2	18	NA	TRBV9
CASRKQGASYNEQFF	TGTGCCAGCAGGAAACAGGGAGCCTCCTACAATGAGCAGTTCTTC	NA	TRBJ2-1	15	NA	TRBV7-9
CASSLIGGGSNEQFF	TGTGCCAGCAGTTTAATCGGGGGAGGGTCCAATGAGCAGTTCTTC	TRBD2	TRBJ2-1	15	NA	TRBV28
CASTLAALDTQYF	TGTGCCAGCACCCTTGCAGCCCTAGATACGCAGTATTTT	NA	TRBJ2-3	13	few	TRBV12-3/TRBV12-4
CASSLGWGFGYGYTF	TGTGCCAGCAGCCTGGGATGGGGTTTCGGCTATGGCTACACCTTC	NA	TRBJ1-2	15	NA	TRBV5-5
CASSIILGTGELFF	TGTGCCAGTAGTATAATCTTAGGCACCGGGGAGCTGTTTTTT	NA	TRBJ2-2	14	many	TRBV19
CASSPPGGGSSGGPSSYEQYF	TGCGCCAGCAGCCCACCAGGCGGGGGTAGTAGCGGGGGGCCGAGCTCCTACGAGCAGTACTTC	TRBD2	TRBJ2-7	21	many	TRBV4-1
CASRILPTGELFF	TGTGCCAGCAGGATCCTTCCTACCGGGGAGCTGTTTTTT	NA	TRBJ2-2	13	few	TRBV12-3/TRBV12-4
CASTKGVINQPQHF	TGTGCCAGCACCAAAGGGGTTATCAATCAGCCCCAGCATTTT	NA	TRBJ1-5	14	NA	TRBV12-3/TRBV12-4
CASSSGTGLNSPLHF	TGTGCCAGCAGCTCCGGGACAGGCCTTAATTCACCCCTCCACTTT	TRBD1	TRBJ1-6	15	NA	TRBV6-5
CASSLLTDATNEKLFF	TGTGCCAGCAGCTTACTCACAGATGCAACTAATGAAAAACTGTTTTTT	NA	TRBJ1-4	16	many	TRBV7-8
CASSERGFNEKLFF	TGTGCCAGCAGTGAACGGGGTTTCAATGAAAAACTGTTTTTT	NA	TRBJ1-4	14	many	TRBV2
CASKGGLAGGEQYF	TGTGCCAGCAAGGGTGGGCTAGCTGGGGGGGAGCAGTACTTC	NA	TRBJ2-7	14	NA	TRBV2
CSAELLSGDSYEQYF	TGCAGTGCGGAGCTTTTGAGCGGGGACTCCTACGAGCAGTACTTC	TRBD2	TRBJ2-7	15	NA	TRBV20-1
CASSTRSQYF	TGTGCCAGCAGTACCCGCTCCCAGTACTTC	NA	TRBJ2-5	10	NA	TRBV12-3/TRBV12-4
CASSLRAGDSDTQYF	TGTGCCAGCAGTTTAAGGGCAGGGGATTCAGATACGCAGTATTTT	NA	TRBJ2-3	15	many	TRBV12-3/TRBV12-4
CASSLLPGANQPQHF	TGTGCCAGCAGTTTATTACCAGGCGCCAATCAGCCCCAGCATTTT	NA	TRBJ1-5	15	NA	TRBV27
CASQTVNTEAFF	TGTGCCTCCCAAACAGTGAACACTGAAGCTTTCTTT	NA	TRBJ1-1	12	many	TRBV7-9
CASSLDVLRYQETQYF	TGTGCCAGCAGCTTAGATGTTTTACGATACCAAGAGACCCAGTACTTC	NA	TRBJ2-5	16	NA	TRBV11-2
CASSPTGQGAPNYGYTF	TGTGCCAGCAGCCCCACGGGACAGGGGGCGCCTAACTATGGCTACACCTTC	TRBD1	TRBJ1-2	17	few	TRBV5-4
CASSPAGTGGAWQPQHF	TGTGCCAGCAGCCCAGCCGGGACAGGGGGCGCTTGGCAGCCCCAGCATTTT	TRBD1	TRBJ1-5	17	NA	TRBV12-3/TRBV12-4
CASSADSSYNEQFF	TGTGCCAGCAGCGCCGACAGCTCCTACAATGAGCAGTTCTTC	NA	TRBJ2-1	14	NA	TRBV9
CAISEGGGGTYNEQFF	TGTGCCATCAGTGAAGGTGGCGGGGGTACCTACAATGAGCAGTTCTTC	TRBD2	TRBJ2-1	16	NA	TRBV10-3